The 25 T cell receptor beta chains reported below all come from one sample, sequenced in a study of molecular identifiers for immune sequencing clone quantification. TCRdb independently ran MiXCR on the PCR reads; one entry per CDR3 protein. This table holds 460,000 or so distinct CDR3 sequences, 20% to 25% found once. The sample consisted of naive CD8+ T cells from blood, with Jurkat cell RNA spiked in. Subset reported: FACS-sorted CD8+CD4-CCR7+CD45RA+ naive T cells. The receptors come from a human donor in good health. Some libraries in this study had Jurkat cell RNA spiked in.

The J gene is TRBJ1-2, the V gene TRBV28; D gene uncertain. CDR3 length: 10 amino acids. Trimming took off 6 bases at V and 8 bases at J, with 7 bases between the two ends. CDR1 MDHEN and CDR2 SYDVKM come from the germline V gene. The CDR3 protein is CASSRGGYTF. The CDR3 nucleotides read TGTGCCAGCAGCCGCGGAGGCTACACCTTC.

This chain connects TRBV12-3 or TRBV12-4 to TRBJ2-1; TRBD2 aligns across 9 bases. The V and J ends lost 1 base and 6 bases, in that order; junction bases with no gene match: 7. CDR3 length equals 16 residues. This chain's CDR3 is CASSLGGGRASNEQFF. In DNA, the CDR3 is TGTGCCAGCAGTTTAGGCGGCGGGAGGGCCTCCAATGAGCAGTTCTTC.

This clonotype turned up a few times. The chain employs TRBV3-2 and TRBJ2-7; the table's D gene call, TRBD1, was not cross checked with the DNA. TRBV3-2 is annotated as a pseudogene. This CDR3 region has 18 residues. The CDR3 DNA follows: TGTGCCAGCAGCCAAGATCCCAACAAGGACAGGATACCCTACGAGCAGTACTTC. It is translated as CASSQDPNKDRIPYEQYF.

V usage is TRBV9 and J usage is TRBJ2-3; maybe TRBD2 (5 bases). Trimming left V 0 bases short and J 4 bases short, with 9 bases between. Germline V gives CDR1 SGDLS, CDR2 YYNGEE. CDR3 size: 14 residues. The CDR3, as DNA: TGTGCCAGCAGCGTAGTTCAGCGGCCAGATACGCAGTATTTT. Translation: CASSVVQRPDTQYF.

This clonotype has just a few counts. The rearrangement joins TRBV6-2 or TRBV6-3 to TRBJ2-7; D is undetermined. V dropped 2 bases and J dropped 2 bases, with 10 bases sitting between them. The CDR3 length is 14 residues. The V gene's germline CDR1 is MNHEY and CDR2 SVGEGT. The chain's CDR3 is CASSYGSRTYEQYF. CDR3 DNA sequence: TGTGCCAGCAGTTACGGAAGTCGGACCTACGAGCAGTACTTC.

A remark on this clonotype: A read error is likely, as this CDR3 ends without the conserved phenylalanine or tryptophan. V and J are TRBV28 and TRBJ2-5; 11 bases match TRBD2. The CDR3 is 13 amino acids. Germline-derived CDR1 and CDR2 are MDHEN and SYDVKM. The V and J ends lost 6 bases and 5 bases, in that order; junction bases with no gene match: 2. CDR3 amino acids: CASRVAGGETQYS. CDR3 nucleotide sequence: TGTGCCAGCAGGGTAGCGGGAGGGGAGACCCAGTACTCC.

The chain's CDR3 is CASSQDRGTPQTQYF. The CDR3 DNA is TGCGCCAGCAGCCAAGATCGCGGTACCCCACAGACCCAGTACTTC. The chain carries TRBV4-3 and TRBJ2-5; D is uncertain. Germline CDR1 LGHNA, CDR2 YSLEER. This CDR3 has 15 residues. V gave up 0 bases and J gave up 6 bases, with 14 bases separating them.

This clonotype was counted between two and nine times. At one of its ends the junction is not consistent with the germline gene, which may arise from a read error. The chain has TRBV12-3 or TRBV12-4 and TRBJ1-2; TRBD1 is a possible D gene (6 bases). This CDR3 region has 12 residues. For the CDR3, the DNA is TGTGCCAGCAGTTTTGGGGGCTATGGCTACTCCTTC. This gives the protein CASSFGGYGYSF.

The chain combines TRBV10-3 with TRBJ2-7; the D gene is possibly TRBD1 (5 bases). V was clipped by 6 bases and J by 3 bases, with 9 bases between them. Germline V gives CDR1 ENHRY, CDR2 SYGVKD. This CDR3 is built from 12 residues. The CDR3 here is CAISDRNYEQYF. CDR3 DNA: TGTGCCATCAGCGACAGAAACTACGAGCAGTACTTC.

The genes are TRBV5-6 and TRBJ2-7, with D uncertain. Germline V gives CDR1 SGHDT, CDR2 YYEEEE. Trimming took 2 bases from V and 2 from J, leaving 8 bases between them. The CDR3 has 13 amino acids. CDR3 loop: CASSFGLPYEQYF. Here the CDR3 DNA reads TGTGCCAGCAGCTTTGGCTTACCCTACGAGCAGTACTTC.

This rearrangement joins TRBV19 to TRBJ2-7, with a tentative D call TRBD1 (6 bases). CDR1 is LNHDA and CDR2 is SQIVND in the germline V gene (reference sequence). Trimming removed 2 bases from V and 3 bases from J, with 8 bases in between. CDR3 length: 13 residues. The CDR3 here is CASSIRTDYEQYF. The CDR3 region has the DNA TGTGCCAGTAGTATAAGGACAGACTACGAGCAGTACTTC.

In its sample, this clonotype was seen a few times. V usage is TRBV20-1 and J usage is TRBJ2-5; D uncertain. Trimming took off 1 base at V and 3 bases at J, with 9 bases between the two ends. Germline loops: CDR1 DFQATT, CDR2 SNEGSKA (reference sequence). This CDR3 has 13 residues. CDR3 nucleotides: TGCAGTGCTAGAGGGAACTGGGAAGAGACCCAGTACTTC. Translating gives CSARGNWEETQYF.

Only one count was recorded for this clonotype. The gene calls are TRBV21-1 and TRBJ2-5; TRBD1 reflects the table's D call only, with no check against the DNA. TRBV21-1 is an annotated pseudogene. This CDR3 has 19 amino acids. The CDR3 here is CAGSKSWQGGSVDQETQYF. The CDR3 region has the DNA TGTGCCGGCAGCAAATCATGGCAGGGTGGTTCGGTTGACCAAGAGACCCAGTACTTC.

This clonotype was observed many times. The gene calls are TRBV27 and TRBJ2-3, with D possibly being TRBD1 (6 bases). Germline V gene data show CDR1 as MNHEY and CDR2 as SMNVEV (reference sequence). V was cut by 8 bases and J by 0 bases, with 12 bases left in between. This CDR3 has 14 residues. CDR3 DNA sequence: TGTGCCAGCTGGGACATGGGTAGCACAGATACGCAGTATTTT. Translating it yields CASWDMGSTDTQYF.

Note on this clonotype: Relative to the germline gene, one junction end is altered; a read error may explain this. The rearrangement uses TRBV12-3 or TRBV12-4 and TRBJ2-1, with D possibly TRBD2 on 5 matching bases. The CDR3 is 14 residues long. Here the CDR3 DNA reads TGTGCCAGCAGTTTAGAGACTAACTACAATGAGCAGTCCTTC. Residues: CASSLETNYNEQSF.

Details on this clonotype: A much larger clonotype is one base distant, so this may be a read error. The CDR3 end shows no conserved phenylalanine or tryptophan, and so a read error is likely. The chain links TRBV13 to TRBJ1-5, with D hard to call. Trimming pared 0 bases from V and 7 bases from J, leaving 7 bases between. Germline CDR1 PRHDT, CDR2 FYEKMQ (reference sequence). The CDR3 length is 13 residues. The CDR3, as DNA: TGTGCCAGCAGCTTAGGTCAGGTGCAGCCCCAGCATTGT. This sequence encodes CASSLGQVQPQHC.

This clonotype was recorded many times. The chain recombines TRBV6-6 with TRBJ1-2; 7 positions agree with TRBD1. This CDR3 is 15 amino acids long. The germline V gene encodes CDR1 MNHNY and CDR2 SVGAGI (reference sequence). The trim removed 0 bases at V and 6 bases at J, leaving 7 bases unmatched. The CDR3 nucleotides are TGTGCCAGCAGTTACTCCCTACGGGACAGCCATGGCTACACCTTC. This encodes CASSYSLRDSHGYTF.

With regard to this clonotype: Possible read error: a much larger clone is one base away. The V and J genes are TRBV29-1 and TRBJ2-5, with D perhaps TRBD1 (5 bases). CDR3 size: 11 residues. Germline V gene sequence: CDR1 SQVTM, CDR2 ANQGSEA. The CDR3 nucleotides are TGCAACGTCCAGGGTGCGGTGACCCAGTACTTC. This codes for CNVQGAVTQYF. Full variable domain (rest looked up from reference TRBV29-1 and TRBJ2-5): SAVISQKPSRDICQRGTSLTIQCQVDSQVTMMFWYRQQPGQSLTLIATANQGSEATYESGFVIDKFPISRPNLTFSTLTVSNMSPEDSSIYLCNVQGAVTQYFGPGTRLLVL.

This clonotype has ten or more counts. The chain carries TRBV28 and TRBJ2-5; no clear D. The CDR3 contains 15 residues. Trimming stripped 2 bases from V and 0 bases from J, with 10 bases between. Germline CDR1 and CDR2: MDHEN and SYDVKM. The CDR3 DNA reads TGTGCCAGCAGTTTACTCGCAGTAAACCAAGAGACCCAGTACTTC. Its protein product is CASSLLAVNQETQYF.

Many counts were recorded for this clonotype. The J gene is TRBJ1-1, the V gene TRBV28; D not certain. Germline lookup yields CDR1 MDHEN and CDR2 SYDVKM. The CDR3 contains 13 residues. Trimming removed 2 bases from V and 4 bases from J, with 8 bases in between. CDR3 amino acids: CASSLTPGTEAFF. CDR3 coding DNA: TGTGCCAGCAGTTTAACCCCGGGCACTGAAGCTTTCTTT.

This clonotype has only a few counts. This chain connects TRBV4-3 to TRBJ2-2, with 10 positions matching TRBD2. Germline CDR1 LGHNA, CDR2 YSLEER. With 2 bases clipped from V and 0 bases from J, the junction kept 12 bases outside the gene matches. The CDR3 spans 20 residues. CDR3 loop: CASSQKSLGTSEPNTGELFF. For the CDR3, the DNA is TGCGCCAGCAGCCAAAAAAGCCTTGGGACTAGCGAACCGAACACCGGGGAGCTGTTTTTT.

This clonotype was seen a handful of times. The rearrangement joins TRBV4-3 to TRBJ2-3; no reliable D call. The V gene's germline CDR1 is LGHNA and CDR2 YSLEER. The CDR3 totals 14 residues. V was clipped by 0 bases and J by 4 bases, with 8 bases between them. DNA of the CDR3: TGCGCCAGCAGCCAAGAAGGCCGCGCAGATACGCAGTATTTT. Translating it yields CASSQEGRADTQYF.

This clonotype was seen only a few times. The CDR3 loop reads CASSLGRAEQPQHF. CDR3 coding DNA: TGTGCCAGCAGTTTAGGGAGAGCTGAACAGCCCCAGCATTTT. This chain links TRBV12-3 or TRBV12-4 with TRBJ1-5; D unresolved. Trimming shortened V by 1 base and J by 7 bases, and 11 bases separated the two germline ends. CDR3 length: 14 residues.

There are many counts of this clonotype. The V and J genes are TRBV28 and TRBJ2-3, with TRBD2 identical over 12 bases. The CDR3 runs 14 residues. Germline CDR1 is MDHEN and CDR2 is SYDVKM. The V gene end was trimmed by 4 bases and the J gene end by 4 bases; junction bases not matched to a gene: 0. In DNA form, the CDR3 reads TGTGCCAGCAGTTCTAGCGGGAGGGCAGATACGCAGTATTTT. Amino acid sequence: CASSSSGRADTQYF.

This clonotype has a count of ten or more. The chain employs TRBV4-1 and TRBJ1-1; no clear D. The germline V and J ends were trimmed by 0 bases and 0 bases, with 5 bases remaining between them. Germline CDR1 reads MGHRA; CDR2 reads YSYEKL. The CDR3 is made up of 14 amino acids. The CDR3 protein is CASSQDLLNTEAFF. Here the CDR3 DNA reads TGCGCCAGCAGCCAAGATCTCTTGAACACTGAAGCTTTCTTT.